This T cell receptor beta chain was sequenced for a study of cytomegalovirus exposure and HLA in healthy donors. Study information: Falling in the Caucasian-associated ancestry cluster were about 80% of under 450 genotyped donors.

Nominal health characterized the donors when sampled, though unrecorded immune exposures were likely. General study results and limits: Investigators reported approximately 150 TCR beta chains as tied to cytomegalovirus.

About this clone itself: Antigen: not known.

Germline CDR1 SQVTM, CDR2 ANQGSEA. The CDR3 consists of 14 residues. V was cut by 7 bases and J by 0 bases, with 15 bases left in between. Primers: 60 Vbeta forward and 13 Jbeta reverse. The method was immunoSEQ multiplex PCR; TCRdb's version includes in-frame clones alone and lacks a portion of them. In all, the sample yields 68,000 or so clones. The origin of this receptor is a female donor in good health and CMV-seropositive. The chain links TRBV29-1 to TRBJ1-1; possible D gene TRBD1, 6 bases. Input material: PBMCs. CDR3 residues: CSALGGDMNTEAFF. DNA for the CDR3: TGCAGCGCCCTGGGTGGGGACATGAACACTGAAGCTTTCTTT.